The 24 T cell receptor beta chains below were found in one sample sequenced in a study of early T cells in non-severe SARS-CoV-2 infection. TCRdb independently ran MiXCR on the 5' RACE reads; one entry per CDR3 protein. In the table there are tens of thousands of distinct CDR3 sequences, under 4% of which are singletons. Sequenced sample: whole blood. The receptors originated from an adult who was a healthcare worker with PCR-confirmed SARS-CoV-2 infection or an uninfected control (not recorded which).

This clonotype was observed at least ten times. The chain couples TRBV29-1 to TRBJ2-2; a possible D gene is TRBD1 (6 bases). Germline-derived CDR1 and CDR2 are SQVTM and ANQGSEA. The CDR3 runs to 13 residues. With 4 bases removed from V and 3 bases from J, the gap between germline ends came to 9 bases. The CDR3 DNA follows: TGCAGCGTTGCTAACAGGGACACCGGGGAGCTGTTTTTT. It translates to CSVANRDTGELFF.

The table lists this clonotype with many counts. The chain has TRBV11-3 and TRBJ2-1; D possibly corresponds to TRBD2 (6 bases). Deletions cut 5 bases from V and 3 bases from J, with 11 bases between. This CDR3 has 14 residues. Germline loops: CDR1 SGHNT, CDR2 YENEEA. The CDR3 loop reads CASSRGALYNEQFF. CDR3 DNA: TGTGCCAGCAGCCGCGGGGCCCTCTACAATGAGCAGTTCTTC.

Many counts were recorded for this clonotype. The V and J genes are TRBV19 and TRBJ1-1; TRBD1 matches at 7 bases. The CDR3 length is 13 residues. CDR1 LNHDA and CDR2 SQIVND come from the germline V gene (reference sequence). V lost 7 bases, J lost 5 bases, and 7 bases stayed unmatched. Here the CDR3 reads CASTTGVGTEAFF. The DNA for the CDR3 is TGTGCCAGTACCACAGGGGTTGGAACTGAAGCTTTCTTT. The whole variable domain, filled in from reference TRBV19 and TRBJ1-1, reads DGGITQSPKYLFRKEGQNVTLSCEQNLNHDAMYWYRQDPGQGLRLIYYSQIVNDFQKGDIAEGYSVSREKKESFPLTVTSAQKNPTAFYLCASTTGVGTEAFFGQGTRLTVV.

This clonotype appeared many times. V gene TRBV7-9 combines with J gene TRBJ2-7; TRBD1 aligns across 10 bases. This CDR3 has 15 residues. Germline CDR1 is SEHNR and CDR2 is FQNEAQ (reference sequence). The V segment lost 6 bases and the J segment 2 bases; nucleotides outside the gene matches: 7. The CDR3 is CASSSPGTGAYEQYF. CDR3 DNA sequence: TGTGCCAGCAGTTCCCCCGGGACAGGGGCCTACGAGCAGTACTTC.

The table lists this clonotype with many counts. This chain connects TRBV5-4 to TRBJ1-1; the D gene is possibly TRBD1 (5 bases). The V and J ends lost 2 bases and 3 bases respectively, with 5 bases between them. Germline V gene data show CDR1 as SGHNT and CDR2 as YYREEE (reference sequence). CDR3 size: 12 residues. This chain's CDR3 is CASSLGDTEAFF. CDR3 bases: TGTGCCAGCAGCTTAGGGGACACTGAAGCTTTCTTT.

This clonotype was found many times. The V call is TRBV10-1, the J call TRBJ2-1; D is ambiguous. The ends were cut back, 5 bases at V and 7 bases at J, with 12 bases in the middle. Per the germline V gene, CDR1 is WNHNN and CDR2 is SYGVQD (reference sequence). This CDR3 is built from 13 residues. The CDR3 region has the DNA TGCGCCAGCAGTAATGTAAGGAATAATGAGCAGTTCTTC. Protein sequence: CASSNVRNNEQFF.

This clonotype showed up just a few times. The V call is TRBV7-3, the J call TRBJ1-4; D might be TRBD1 (5 bases). Germline V gives CDR1 SGHTA, CDR2 FQGTGA. Trimming took 5 bases from V and 12 from J, leaving 16 bases between them. The CDR3 extends over 13 amino acids. The CDR3 DNA reads TGTGCCAGCAGCCGAACCGGGACCACAGAACTGTTTTTT. It encodes CASSRTGTTELFF.

This sequence joins TRBV11-2 and TRBJ2-2; no firm D call. With 5 bases removed from V and 6 bases from J, the gap between germline ends came to 7 bases. Germline CDR1 SGHAT, CDR2 FQNNGV. The CDR3 runs 12 residues. DNA for the CDR3: TGTGCCAGCAGCGCAAAGGCCGGGGAGCTGTTTTTT. Translating it yields CASSAKAGELFF.

Many counts were recorded for this clonotype. The CDR3 spells CASSYSTADPPLHF. The CDR3 coding sequence is TGTGCCAGCAGTTACTCGACAGCCGACCCACCCCTCCACTTT. V usage is TRBV6-6 and J usage is TRBJ1-6, with D tentatively TRBD1 (5 bases). V was cut by 0 bases and J by 11 bases, with 11 bases left in between. Germline V CDR1 and CDR2: MNHNY, SVGAGI (reference sequence). The CDR3 covers 14 residues.

This clonotype was seen ten or more times. This sequence joins TRBV7-2 and TRBJ2-3; D may be TRBD2 (6 bases). The V gene lost 1 base and the J gene lost 10 bases, with 12 bases spanning the gap. The V gene's germline CDR1 is SGHTA and CDR2 FQGNSA. The length of the CDR3 is 13 residues. The CDR3 nucleotides read TGTGCCAGCAGCTTAGGTGGGACTGGACCGCAGTATTTT. The encoded protein is CASSLGGTGPQYF.

This clonotype was observed many times. The rearrangement uses TRBV6-2 or TRBV6-3 and TRBJ2-2, with D unclear. Germline V gene data show CDR1 as MNHEY and CDR2 as SVGEGT. CDR3 length: 13 residues. Trimming took off 2 bases at V and 3 bases at J, with 4 bases between the two ends. CDR3 coding DNA: TGTGCCAGCAGTTACACGCACACCGGGGAGCTGTTTTTT. This translates into CASSYTHTGELFF.

This clonotype was seen at least ten times. The chain joins TRBV12-3 or TRBV12-4 to TRBJ1-5, with D unclear. V lost 1 base and J lost 11, with 15 bases in between. The CDR3 length is 14 residues. The CDR3: CASSLEVILISQHF. The CDR3 region has the DNA TGTGCCAGCAGTTTAGAAGTAATCTTAATTTCCCAGCATTTT.

At least ten counts were recorded for this clonotype. J is TRBJ1-1 and V is TRBV27, with D hard to call. The CDR3 totals 14 residues. Between the trimmed V and J ends, which lost 4 bases and 1 base, there was a span of 10 bases. CDR1 and CDR2 from the germline V gene are MNHEY and SMNVEV (reference sequence). The CDR3 loop is CASSSQMANTEAFF. In nucleotides, the CDR3 is TGTGCCAGCAGTTCTCAGATGGCGAACACTGAAGCTTTCTTT.

This clonotype was recorded many times. The V gene is TRBV20-1, the J gene TRBJ2-7; D is ambiguous. Per germline, CDR1 DFQATT and CDR2 SNEGSKA (reference sequence). With 5 bases removed from V and 0 bases from J, the gap between germline ends came to 14 bases. The length of the CDR3 is 14 residues. CDR3 nucleotide sequence: TGCAGTGCTGTCACGGCCGGTAGCTCCTACGAGCAGTACTTC. Protein sequence: CSAVTAGSSYEQYF.

The chain joins TRBV27 to TRBJ2-7; the D gene is possibly TRBD2 (6 bases). Germline V gene lookup returns CDR1 MNHEY and CDR2 SMNVEV (reference sequence). The V end was cut by 7 bases, the J end by 3 bases, with 10 bases between. This CDR3 comprises 12 residues. CDR3 nucleotide sequence: TGTGCCAGCACGGGAGCTGACTACGAGCAGTACTTC. Translating it yields CASTGADYEQYF.

Many counts were recorded for this clonotype. The chain joins TRBV5-1 to TRBJ2-1, with 13 bases fitting TRBD2. CDR3 size: 22 residues. Germline values: CDR1 SGHRS, CDR2 YFSETQ. V gave up 0 bases and J gave up 1 base; unmatched junction bases: 16. In DNA, the CDR3 is TGCGCCAGCAGCTTGGAAGGGGTGACTAGCGGGAGGACCTCCCCTTCCTACAATGAGCAGTTCTTC. Its protein product is CASSLEGVTSGRTSPSYNEQFF. The variable domain in full, completed from reference TRBV5-1 and TRBJ2-1, reads KAGVTQTPRYLIKTRGQQVTLSCSPISGHRSVSWYQQTPGQGLQFLFEYFSETQRNKGNFPGRFSGRQFSNSRSEMNVSTLELGDSALYLCASSLEGVTSGRTSPSYNEQFFGPGTRLTVL.

This clonotype was counted between two and nine times. V and J are TRBV27 and TRBJ1-6; the D is unclear. Per the germline V gene, CDR1 is MNHEY and CDR2 is SMNVEV (reference sequence). V lost 7 bases and J lost 4, with 8 bases in between. This CDR3 region has 13 residues. CDR3 in DNA: TGTGCCAGCACCTCTCAATATAATTCACCCCTCCACTTT. Translated: CASTSQYNSPLHF.

V and J are TRBV19 and TRBJ2-3; TRBD1 might be the D (8 bases). Trimming removed 5 bases from V and 2 bases from J, with 14 bases in between. The CDR3 runs to 15 residues. The germline CDR1 and CDR2 sequences are LNHDA and SQIVND (reference sequence). CDR3 loop: CASSLDRDYTDTQYF. CDR3 bases: TGTGCCAGTAGTCTGGACAGGGACTACACAGATACGCAGTATTTT. Supplemented by reference TRBV19 and TRBJ2-3, the full variable domain reads DGGITQSPKYLFRKEGQNVTLSCEQNLNHDAMYWYRQDPGQGLRLIYYSQIVNDFQKGDIAEGYSVSREKKESFPLTVTSAQKNPTAFYLCASSLDRDYTDTQYFGPGTRLTVL.

This clonotype was found a few times. This chain joins TRBV21-1 and TRBJ2-2. TRBV21-1 is recorded as a pseudogene. The CDR3 runs to 15 residues. CDR3 bases: TGTGCCAGCAGCACAACAAAAACGAACACCGGGGAGCTGTTTTTT. This gives the protein CASSTTKTNTGELFF.

This clonotype showed up many times. The rearrangement links TRBV7-2 to TRBJ2-4, with a possible D match to TRBD2 (6 bases). V was clipped by 2 bases and J by 0 bases, with 14 bases between them. CDR3 size: 17 residues. Germline values: CDR1 SGHTA, CDR2 FQGNSA. For the CDR3, the DNA is TGTGCCAGCAGCTTACTATCCGGGGGAGTAGCCAAAAACATTCAGTACTTC. This encodes CASSLLSGGVAKNIQYF. The full variable domain, its missing parts supplied by reference TRBV7-2 and TRBJ2-4, is GAGVSQSPSNKVTEKGKDVELRCDPISGHTALYWYRQSLGQGLEFLIYFQGNSAPDKSGLPSDRFSAERTGGSVSTLTIQRTQQEDSAVYLCASSLLSGGVAKNIQYFGAGTRLSVL.

At least ten counts were recorded for this clonotype. V gene TRBV18 combines with J gene TRBJ2-6; D unclear. Germline lookup yields CDR1 KGHSH and CDR2 LQKENI. The CDR3 contains 16 residues. Trimming removed 2 bases from V and 4 bases from J, with 12 bases in between. CDR3 sequence reads: CASSPLLGSGANVLTF. The CDR3 DNA reads as TGTGCCAGCTCACCATTACTGGGCTCCGGGGCCAACGTCCTGACTTTC. The full variable domain, rest sourced from reference TRBV18 and TRBJ2-6, is NAGVMQNPRHLVRRRGQEARLRCSPMKGHSHVYWYRQLPEEGLKFMVYLQKENIIDESGMPKERFSAEFPKEGPSILRIQQVVRGDSAAYFCASSPLLGSGANVLTFGAGSRLTVL.

This clonotype was counted ten times or more. The chain uses TRBV12-3 or TRBV12-4 and TRBJ1-2; no reliable D call. This CDR3 has 12 residues. The V end was cut by 8 bases, the J end by 2 bases, with 9 bases between. CDR3 in DNA: TGTGCCAGCTCACTGGGGAACTATGGCTACACCTTC. It is translated as CASSLGNYGYTF.

The chain combines TRBV3-1 with TRBJ1-1, with unresolved D. Trimming cost V 0 bases and J 8 bases, with 7 bases left between them. Looked up from germline, CDR1 is LGHDT and CDR2 is YNNKEL (reference sequence). CDR3 length: 12 amino acids. CDR3: CASSQDSPEAFF. In DNA, the CDR3 is TGTGCCAGCAGCCAAGATAGTCCAGAAGCTTTCTTT.

This clonotype was counted ten times or more. The J gene is TRBJ1-3, the V gene TRBV6-5; D unresolved. Trimming pared 3 bases from V and 3 bases from J, leaving 0 bases between. Germline CDR1 and CDR2: MNHEY and SVGAGI. This CDR3 is built from 11 residues. CDR3 coding DNA: TGTGCCAGCAGTTATGGAAACACCATATATTTT. Its protein is CASSYGNTIYF.